Only a few counts were recorded for the clone carrying this TCR beta chain. The target antigen is unknown. Deletions cut 5 bases from V and 0 bases from J, with 14 bases between. Germline lookup yields CDR1 SGHAT and CDR2 FQNNGV. CDR3 size: 15 residues. This sample was included in a study of blood T cells in healthy people across ages. Broader study findings: Whereas aged donors had fewer naive CD4+ cells, long-lived donors had more of them and higher diversity.

Next came a second PCR, run for roughly 7 to 12 cycles, which used a sample-barcoded 5' primer along with a J-beta primer mix. TCRdb processed the 5' RACE reads anew with MiXCR; each CDR3 protein has one entry. The table records roughly 700,000 distinct CDR3 sequences, around a quarter of them present only once. Another study also made use of these data, one on T cells of mothers and their children. As that study records: Mothers and children who were related shared slightly more overlap than unrelated pairs, but not significantly more.

The TCR sequence derives from a boy aged 10-17 years in good health. The V gene is TRBV11-2, the J gene TRBJ2-7; D gene ambiguous. Sequenced input: blood. The CDR3 coding sequence is TGTGCCAGCAGCAATGGACGGCTGAGCTCCTACGAGCAGTACTTC. Translated, it gives CASSNGRLSSYEQYF.